Here is one T cell receptor (beta chain) with its context. Its antigen target is currently unknown. The sample holds no much larger clone one base away, and base qualities are not on file. Only healthy Caucasian donors were included. The study also sequenced three unrelated non-twin adults: a male aged 18 to 29, a male aged 50 to 60 and a female aged 50 to 60. Using Miltenyi CD45RO+ enrichment and human naive T-cell isolation kits, memory (CD45RO+) and naive T cells were isolated from PBMC. This sample is part of a study of identical twins (dated by TCRdb to the mid-2010s). Background on the whole study: The study deep-sequenced TCR alpha and beta repertoires from monozygotic twins, unrelated adults of various ages and cord blood to test whether fetal clonotypes persist. Replicate twin experiments were performed at different times using different library preparation protocols to rule out contamination.

The CDR3 runs 13 amino acids, cysteine and phenylalanine included. CDR3 DNA is the only sequence kept; it has 39 bases, read in frame from the first base. The V and J ends are trimmed by 6 bases and 6 bases, leaving 9 bases between them. The germline V gene specifies ENHRY as CDR1 and SYGVKD as CDR2. Here is what the overall study found, with its caveats: Because the same donors could not be followed over many years, the conclusions relied on cross-sectional statistical analysis. Zero-insertion analyses could be partly confounded by invariant T cells such as MAIT and iNKT, though diverse VJ usage argued against such confounding for most clonotypes. Excess twin sharing in beta out-of-frame sequences was weaker because fewer shared sequences lowered the signal-to-noise ratio. Abundant cord blood beta clonotypes had fewer insertions, young adult naive repertoires showed a similar but weaker trend, and memory repertoires showed no such trend. Recombination models systematically underestimated out-of-frame TCR alpha sharing in monozygotic twins but agreed with sharing between unrelated individuals. Compared with coincidental sharing between unrelated individuals, an excess of low generation-probability sequences was observed among out-of-frame TCR alpha sequences shared between twins.

The receptor library was made with 5' RACE. TCRdb names Illumina HiSeq 2000 as the instrument used. A universal primer binding site was added through template switching, and the final cDNA carried a unique molecular identifier so that TCR cDNA molecules could be counted accurately. First-strand cDNA for TCR alpha and beta chains was synthesized from specific primers in the conserved constant-segment region. Each cDNA library was double barcoded, with a SMART-Mk sample barcode plus Illumina barcodes, to control for contamination. TruSeq adapter sequences along with Illumina sample barcodes were introduced in two successive PCR steps. The Illumina HiSeq platform was used with custom primers to sequence TCR alpha and beta cDNA libraries. Per the source publication's procedure: MiGEC processed the raw reads to extract unique molecular identifiers, while MiXCR was used to determine the CDR3 positions. Recombination models were inferred per individual with the repgenHMM and IGoR tools using an EM algorithm. The analysis of shared clonotypes was done with the tcR package in R, with sharing normalized by the product of cloneset sizes. To study raw recombination without the effects of thymic and clonal selection, out-of-frame nonproductive sequences were analyzed. The public sequencing data were trimmed at Q25 with fastp and processed into clonotypes with MiXCR by TCRdb, which kept only in-frame beta chains. Rows are combined by CDR3 protein, so each entry shows the most common genes and DNA. In this record, the V and J calls reflect TCRdb's handling and not the investigators' own analysis. This sample comprises about 690,000 distinct CDR3 sequences, roughly 6.2% of them detected only once. The ten top clones hold around 1.9% of the sample.

Sequenced sample: naive T cells sorted from blood. The cell subset or site label of this sample denotes: cells isolated with a human naive T-cell isolation kit. The receptor's source is a young man in good health. This chain joins TRBV10-3 to TRBJ1-6; the D segment could be TRBD1, given 6 matching bases. This receptor carries the CDR3 CAISPDSNSPLHF. The nucleotide sequence reads as follows: TGTGCCATCAGCCCGGACAGTAATTCACCCCTCCACTTT.